Listed below are T cell receptor beta chains from one sample, sequenced in a study of T cells in Graves' hyperthyroidism and ophthalmopathy. In TCRdb, the multiplex PCR reads were re-called with MiXCR into one record per CDR3 protein. The sample consists of roughly 570,000 distinct CDR3 sequences, approximately 44% of them appearing once. The sample consisted of peripheral blood or thyroid tissue (not recorded which). The receptors were sampled from a young woman with Graves' hyperthyroidism. Both conserved end residues are part of each CDR3. A D gene is named only where the DNA matches it firmly. Clone size is not always given. Where it is, it says once, few, many or a class for expanded clones.

-,many,TRBJ1-4,TRBV12-3/TRBV12-4,TGTGCCAGCAGAAGGACAGATAGTAATGAAAAACTGTTTTTT,CASRRTDSNEKLFF
TRBD1,-,TRBJ2-7,TRBV20-1,TGCAGTGCTAGAGCCCAGGGGGCCTACGAGCAGTACTTC,CSARAQGAYEQYF
-,many,TRBJ2-2,TRBV29-1,TGCAGCGTTGATCGGTTGCAACCGGGTCCCGGGGAGCTGTTTTTT,CSVDRLQPGPGELFF
TRBD1,few,TRBJ2-1,TRBV2,TGTGCCAGCAGTATAACGACAGGGTTGAATGAGCAGTTCTTC,CASSITTGLNEQFF
TRBD1,-,TRBJ2-6,TRBV5-4,TGTGCCAGCAGCTTCTCAGGGGGTAACGTCCTGACTTTC,CASSFSGGNVLTF
-,-,TRBJ1-4,TRBV29-1,TGCAGCGTTGTCGTCCCCCCTCGATACAATGAAAAACTGTTTTTT,CSVVVPPRYNEKLFF
-,many,TRBJ2-5,TRBV24-1,TGTGCCACCAGTGACTATACCCAGGGAAATAGAGAGACCCAGTACTTC,CATSDYTQGNRETQYF
-,-,TRBJ1-5,TRBV6-6,TGTGCCAGCAGTGAAGAGGGCAGGCCAAATCAGCCCCAGCATTTT,CASSEEGRPNQPQHF
-,-,TRBJ1-4,TRBV20-1,TGCAGTGCTAGAAGTTGGGAGGTCGACGGCGGTGAAAAACTGTTTTTT,CSARSWEVDGGEKLFF
TRBD1,-,TRBJ2-6,TRBV7-2,TGTGCCAGCACTACTCCGGGACAGGGTTCTGGGGCCAACGTCCTGACTTTC,CASTTPGQGSGANVLTF
-,-,TRBJ2-6,TRBV25-1,TGTGCCAGCAGTCCAACAGGGAGCTCTGGGGCCAACGTCCTGACTTTC,CASSPTGSSGANVLTF
-,-,TRBJ2-7,TRBV20-1,TGCAGTGCTAGAGATATTCTGTACCATGAGCAGTACTTC,CSARDILYHEQYF
TRBD2,many,TRBJ2-7,TRBV6-6,TGTGCCAGCAGGGCTAGCGGGAGTTACGAGCAGTACTTC,CASRASGSYEQYF
-,many,TRBJ2-2,TRBV20-1,TGCAGTGCTAGAGACACCTTGGGCACCGGGGAGCTGTTTTTT,CSARDTLGTGELFF